This is a list of T cell receptor beta chains from one sample in a study of T-cell reconstitution after alpha-beta-depleted transplantation in children. From the PCR reads, TCRdb called clonotypes with MiXCR, one entry per CDR3 protein. Of about 830,000 distinct CDR3 sequences in the sample, roughly 15% were seen once. This sample comprised PBMCs, mostly from graft donor cells, obtained 360 days after TCRalphabeta/CD19-depleted stem cell transplant. All receptors come from a male patient under 18 who had a stem cell transplant for acute lymphoblastic leukemia, so the T cells may come from the graft donor. CDR3s include the opening cysteine and the closing phenylalanine or tryptophan. Each record gives: D gene, J gene, clone size, V gene, CDR3 protein, CDR3 DNA. A D gene is named only where the DNA matches it firmly. Clone size appears in some rows only: once, few, many, or a class for an expanded clone.

d_call: TRBD1
j_call: TRBJ1-5
clone_size: many
v_call: TRBV27
cdr3_aa: CASRLGTGINQPQHF
cdr3_nt: TGTGCCAGCAGACTTGGGACAGGGATTAATCAGCCCCAGCATTTT

d_call: -
j_call: TRBJ2-3
clone_size: few
v_call: TRBV5-1
cdr3_aa: CASSSDTDTQYF
cdr3_nt: TGCGCCAGCAGCTCAGACACAGATACGCAGTATTTT

d_call: TRBD2
j_call: TRBJ2-2
clone_size: many
v_call: TRBV7-6
cdr3_aa: CASSLRLAENTGELFF
cdr3_nt: TGTGCCAGCAGCTTAAGACTAGCTGAGAACACCGGGGAGCTGTTTTTT

d_call: TRBD2
j_call: TRBJ2-3
clone_size: -
v_call: TRBV7-9
cdr3_aa: CASSPPIAGVTDTQYF
cdr3_nt: TGTGCCAGCAGCCCCCCAATAGCGGGAGTAACAGATACGCAGTATTTT

d_call: -
j_call: TRBJ1-4
clone_size: few
v_call: TRBV20-1
cdr3_aa: CSAGGLSTNEKLFF
cdr3_nt: TGCAGTGCGGGGGGACTTTCAACTAATGAAAAACTGTTTTTT

d_call: TRBD2
j_call: TRBJ2-2
clone_size: many
v_call: TRBV24-1
cdr3_aa: CATSDWTSGTASGELFF
cdr3_nt: TGTGCCACCAGCGACTGGACTAGCGGGACCGCCTCCGGGGAGCTGTTTTTT

d_call: -
j_call: TRBJ2-7
clone_size: -
v_call: TRBV12-3/TRBV12-4
cdr3_aa: CASSSRVADAYEQYF
cdr3_nt: TGTGCCAGCAGTTCGAGAGTAGCGGACGCCTACGAGCAGTACTTC

d_call: TRBD1
j_call: TRBJ1-1
clone_size: -
v_call: TRBV11-1
cdr3_aa: CASRTGGGSSNTEAFF
cdr3_nt: TGTGCCAGCAGAACAGGGGGAGGATCCTCGAACACTGAAGCTTTCTTT

d_call: -
j_call: TRBJ2-1
clone_size: -
v_call: TRBV27
cdr3_aa: CASSQQTYNEQFF
cdr3_nt: TGTGCCAGCAGTCAACAGACTTACAATGAGCAGTTCTTC

d_call: TRBD1
j_call: TRBJ1-2
clone_size: -
v_call: TRBV11-2
cdr3_aa: CASSFTGDTNYGYTF
cdr3_nt: TGTGCCAGCAGCTTTACAGGGGACACTAACTATGGCTACACCTTC

d_call: -
j_call: TRBJ2-5
clone_size: few
v_call: TRBV5-1
cdr3_aa: CASSLSGTPLISETQYF
cdr3_nt: TGCGCCAGCAGCTTGTCCGGGACACCCCTTATAAGCGAGACCCAGTACTTC